The 31 T cell receptor beta chains reported below all come from one sample, sequenced in a study of blood T cell repertoires in COVID-19. Measured with immunoSEQ multiplex PCR; TCRdb has only the in-frame clones, and not every one. The profile shows fewer than 250,000 clones, roughly 89% of them singletons. The specimen was PBMCs or T cells enriched from blood (not recorded which). These receptors all come from a middle-aged woman who had recovered from COVID-19.

The V call is TRBV19, the J call TRBJ1-2; 10 nucleotides match TRBD1. CDR3 length: 14 amino acids. The ends lost 7 bases at V and 2 bases at J; junction bases unmatched: 4. Per the germline V gene, CDR1 is LNHDA and CDR2 is SQIVND (reference sequence). The CDR3 coding sequence is TGTGCCAGTACCCCGGGACAGGGGAACTATGGCTACACCTTC. It specifies CASTPGQGNYGYTF.

The chain uses TRBV10-3 and TRBJ2-1; TRBD2 matches at 13 bases. Unmatched junction bases numbered 7, after V lost 8 bases and J lost 6 bases. Per germline, CDR1 ENHRY and CDR2 SYGVKD. CDR3 length: 15 residues. DNA of the CDR3: TGTGCCATCGCGGCCGGACTAGCGGGAGCCAATGAGCAGTTCTTC. It is translated as CAIAAGLAGANEQFF.

This clone turned up a few times. The V and J genes are TRBV7-2 and TRBJ2-5; TRBD2 might be the D (5 bases). The germline CDR1 and CDR2 sequences are SGHTA and FQGNSA. V was pared by 3 bases and J by 5 bases, with 13 bases between. This CDR3 comprises 14 residues. As DNA, the CDR3 is TGTGCCAGCAGCTTCCCGCCAGGACTTGAGACCCAGTACTTC. The encoded protein is CASSFPPGLETQYF.

The rearrangement links TRBV24-1 to TRBJ2-3, with 13 bases aligning to TRBD2. The CDR3 consists of 17 residues. Germline CDR1 is KGHDR and CDR2 is SFDVKD. Trimming took 1 base from V and 4 from J; bases not matched to a gene: 4. The CDR3: CATSDFLGTSGADTQYF. Written as DNA, the CDR3 is TGTGCCACCAGTGATTTCTTAGGGACTAGCGGGGCAGATACGCAGTATTTT.

The chain carries TRBV28 and TRBJ1-2; D gene unclear. This CDR3 has 13 residues. Per the germline V gene, CDR1 is MDHEN and CDR2 is SYDVKM. V lost 6 bases to trimming and J lost 2 bases, with 10 bases between them. CDR3 loop: CASRQAMNYGYTF. For the CDR3, the DNA is TGTGCCAGCAGGCAGGCCATGAACTATGGCTACACCTTC.

This chain links TRBV10-3 with TRBJ1-3; D ambiguous. Germline CDR1 ENHRY, CDR2 SYGVKD. Trimming left V 8 bases short and J 4 bases short, with 12 bases between. The CDR3 loop spans 13 amino acids. CDR3 bases: TGTGCCATCGCAGGCGCGTACGGAAACACCATATATTTT. Translated: CAIAGAYGNTIYF.

The gene calls are TRBV7-9 and TRBJ2-5; possibly TRBD2 for D (6 bases). The CDR3 spans 15 residues. With 6 bases removed from V and 3 bases from J, the gap between germline ends came to 17 bases. Per germline, CDR1 SEHNR and CDR2 FQNEAQ (reference sequence). CDR3 nucleotides: TGTGCCAGCAGTCAAACTTCTGGACTAAAAGAGACCCAGTACTTC. Protein: CASSQTSGLKETQYF.

The V gene is TRBV28, the J gene TRBJ2-7, with D possibly TRBD1 on 8 matching bases. Germline values: CDR1 MDHEN, CDR2 SYDVKM. V gave up 5 bases and J gave up 0 bases, with 20 bases separating them. The CDR3 consists of 17 residues. CDR3: CASSPRTGRASSYEQYF. The CDR3 DNA is TGTGCCAGCAGTCCACGGACAGGGAGGGCAAGCTCCTACGAGCAGTACTTC.

The genes are TRBV6-2 or TRBV6-3 and TRBJ2-7, with a weak D call TRBD1 (5 bases). In germline, CDR1 is MNHEY, CDR2 SVGEGT. V dropped 0 bases and J dropped 6 bases, with 21 bases sitting between them. The CDR3 spans 17 residues. The CDR3 DNA reads as TGTGCCAGCAGTTACTCTCGGTTTCGGCGCGACAGACGCGAGCAGTACTTC. This translates into CASSYSRFRRDRREQYF.

The chain couples TRBV7-9 to TRBJ1-1; D not resolved. This CDR3 has 13 residues. V lost 4 bases and J 8 bases, leaving 14 bases between the germline ends. Looked up from germline, CDR1 is SEHNR and CDR2 is FQNEAQ (reference sequence). For the CDR3, the DNA is TGTGCCAGCAGCTCCCCGCAGTCCCTGGAAGCTTTCTTT. Translation: CASSSPQSLEAFF.

The rearrangement uses TRBV19 and TRBJ2-3; 7 bases line up with TRBD1. The CDR3 has 14 amino acids. Germline CDR1 reads LNHDA; CDR2 reads SQIVND (reference sequence). J was trimmed by 3 bases and V by 5 bases; bases with no gene match: 5. The CDR3 DNA reads as TGTGCCAGTAGTCCCACGGACAGGACAGATACGCAGTATTTT. It codes for CASSPTDRTDTQYF. The full variable domain, completed using reference TRBV19 and TRBJ2-3, is DGGITQSPKYLFRKEGQNVTLSCEQNLNHDAMYWYRQDPGQGLRLIYYSQIVNDFQKGDIAEGYSVSREKKESFPLTVTSAQKNPTAFYLCASSPTDRTDTQYFGPGTRLTVL.

The chain is built from TRBV14 and TRBJ2-6; D perhaps matches TRBD1 (5 bases). CDR1 is SGHDN, CDR2 FVKESK, per germline. V was pared by 1 base and J by 1 base, with 17 bases between. This CDR3 is built from 19 residues. CDR3 coding DNA: TGTGCCAGCAGCCAAGTCGTATACAGGACACGGTCTGGGGCCAACGTCCTGACTTTC. Its translation is CASSQVVYRTRSGANVLTF. Using reference TRBV14 and TRBJ2-6 for the parts outside the CDR3, the full variable domain is EAGVTQFPSHSVIEKGQTVTLRCDPISGHDNLYWYRRVMGKEIKFLLHFVKESKQDESGMPNNRFLAERTGGTYSTLKVQPAELEDSGVYFCASSQVVYRTRSGANVLTFGAGSRLTVL.

The gene calls are TRBV21-1 and TRBJ1-5; the tabulated D call, TRBD1, remains unverified against the DNA. TRBV21-1 constitutes a pseudogene. CDR3 length: 14 residues. CDR3 protein: CASSKTGRNQPQHF. In DNA, the CDR3 is TGTGCCAGCAGCAAGACAGGACGAAATCAGCCCCAGCATTTT.

This chain connects TRBV18 to TRBJ2-1, with TRBD1 as a possible D gene (5 bases). This CDR3 has 14 amino acids. Germline V gene data show CDR1 as KGHSH and CDR2 as LQKENI. Trimming removed 2 bases from V and 9 bases from J, with 14 bases in between. CDR3 DNA: TGTGCCAGCTCACCAGACAGTTTAGTGGGTGAGCAGTTCTTC. Amino acids: CASSPDSLVGEQFF.

The chain carries TRBV6-1 and TRBJ1-3; D gene unclear. This CDR3 comprises 14 residues. Trimming cost V 1 base and J 0 bases, with 4 bases left between them. Germline V gene sequence: CDR1 MNHNS, CDR2 SASEGT. The DNA for the CDR3 is TGTGCCAGCAGTGAAGGACACTCTGGAAACACCATATATTTT. Its protein product is CASSEGHSGNTIYF.

This sequence joins TRBV7-2 and TRBJ2-1, with 9 bases that match TRBD2. CDR1 and CDR2 from the germline V gene are SGHTA and FQGNSA. V shed 7 bases, J shed 10 bases, and the junction held 17 bases outside the gene matches. This CDR3 has 16 residues. CDR3 nucleotide sequence: TGTGCCAGCACCGCTACGCTAGCGGGACCCGGAAGGGAGCAGTTCTTC. The encoded protein is CASTATLAGPGREQFF.

The chain couples TRBV5-1 to TRBJ1-2; 9 bases are shared with TRBD1. Per germline, CDR1 SGHRS and CDR2 YFSETQ. This CDR3 contains 14 residues. V lost 4 bases, J lost 6 bases, and 7 bases stayed unmatched. CDR3 nucleotide sequence: TGCGCCAGCAGCCCGGGACAGGGATACGATGGCTACACCTTC. Amino acid sequence: CASSPGQGYDGYTF.

This sequence joins TRBV21-1 and TRBJ1-1; the DNA was not compared with TRBD1, the D call given in the table. TRBV21-1 is classified as a pseudogene. The CDR3 consists of 16 residues. The CDR3 sequence: CASSKALGQSDAEAFF. The CDR3 DNA follows: TGTGCCAGCAGCAAAGCGCTCGGACAGAGCGACGCTGAAGCTTTCTTT.

The chain uses TRBV6-4 and TRBJ2-5; TRBD1 matches 9 bases. In germline, CDR1 is MRHNA, CDR2 SNTAGT. The V and J ends lost 8 bases and 5 bases, in that order; junction bases with no gene match: 9. The CDR3 runs to 14 residues. DNA of the CDR3: TGTGCCAGCCGTCCCGACAGGGGGAGCGAGACCCAGTACTTC. Encoded protein: CASRPDRGSETQYF.

The chain is built from TRBV28 and TRBJ2-2; the D gene is possibly TRBD1 (5 bases). This CDR3 has 13 amino acids. V lost 6 bases and J lost 5, with 10 bases in between. Germline values: CDR1 MDHEN, CDR2 SYDVKM. CDR3 amino acids: CASRTTVTGELFF. In DNA, the CDR3 is TGTGCCAGCAGAACGACAGTTACCGGGGAGCTGTTTTTT. The full variable domain, rest sourced from reference TRBV28 and TRBJ2-2, is DVKVTQSSRYLVKRTGEKVFLECVQDMDHENMFWYRQDPGLGLRLIYFSYDVKMKEKGDIPEGYSVSREKKERFSLILESASTNQTSMYLCASRTTVTGELFFGEGSRLTVL.

The chain joins TRBV7-2 to TRBJ1-6, with TRBD1 matching 8 bases. The V segment lost 7 bases and the J segment 0 bases; nucleotides outside the gene matches: 8. The CDR3 runs to 17 residues. Germline V CDR1 and CDR2: SGHTA, FQGNSA. CDR3 bases: TGTGCCAGCAATACCGGGACAGGCGTCTCCTATAATTCACCCCTCCACTTT. This encodes CASNTGTGVSYNSPLHF. Together with reference TRBV7-2 and TRBJ1-6, the CDR3 gives the full variable domain: GAGVSQSPSNKVTEKGKDVELRCDPISGHTALYWYRQSLGQGLEFLIYFQGNSAPDKSGLPSDRFSAERTGGSVSTLTIQRTQQEDSAVYLCASNTGTGVSYNSPLHFGNGTRLTVT.

The V call is TRBV27, the J call TRBJ2-3; D is undetermined. The V end was cut by 0 bases, the J end by 5 bases, with 3 bases between. The CDR3 has 12 residues. CDR1 is MNHEY and CDR2 is SMNVEV in the germline V gene (reference sequence). This chain's CDR3 is CASSLSKDTQYF. Here the CDR3 DNA reads TGTGCCAGCAGTTTATCCAAAGATACGCAGTATTTT.

The chain is built from TRBV18 and TRBJ2-3, with 12 nucleotides matching TRBD2. There are 18 residues in the CDR3. The junction had 10 bases not matched to a gene; V was cut back by 5 bases and J by 1 base. The germline V gene has CDR1 KGHSH and CDR2 LQKENI. CDR3 DNA sequence: TGTGCCAGCTCAAAGGGGGTCCTAGCGGGAGGGGGCACAGATACGCAGTATTTT. It encodes CASSKGVLAGGGTDTQYF.

A note on this clone: The sample carries other DNA sequences with the same CDR3. The rearrangement joins TRBV5-6 to TRBJ2-7; D may be TRBD1 (6 bases). The CDR3 has 14 residues. The germline V gene has CDR1 SGHDT and CDR2 YYEEEE. The V gene lost 1 base and the J gene lost 2 bases, with 10 bases spanning the gap. DNA of the CDR3: TGTGCCAGCAGCTTGACAGGGACCACCTACGAGCAGTACGTC. The encoded protein is CASSLTGTTYEQYV.

The J gene is TRBJ2-2, the V gene TRBV13, with a weak D call TRBD1 (5 bases). V lost 2 bases and J lost 2, with 15 bases in between. Germline V gene data show CDR1 as PRHDT and CDR2 as FYEKMQ (reference sequence). The CDR3 sequence is 17 residues long. The CDR3 nucleotides are TGTGCCAGCAGCTTAAATTCAGGGTGGGGCAACACCGGGGAGCTGTTTTTT. Translated, it gives CASSLNSGWGNTGELFF.

The rearrangement joins TRBV28 to TRBJ2-5, with D possibly TRBD1 on 5 matching bases. The germline gives CDR1 MDHEN, CDR2 SYDVKM. The V and J ends lost 4 bases and 5 bases respectively, with 8 bases between them. The CDR3 is made up of 12 amino acids. The CDR3 nucleotides read TGTGCCAGCAGTTCTGCAGGGGAGACCCAGTACTTC. Amino acid sequence: CASSSAGETQYF.

The chain is built from TRBV9 and TRBJ1-4; 8 bases are a match to TRBD1. Per germline, CDR1 SGDLS and CDR2 YYNGEE. The CDR3 sequence is 15 residues long. V lost 3 bases to trimming and J lost 6 bases; unmatched junction nucleotides: 7. Here the CDR3 reads CASSAATGVDEKLFF. The DNA of the CDR3 is TGTGCCAGCAGCGCTGCGACAGGGGTCGATGAAAAACTGTTTTTT.

The V and J genes are TRBV24-1 and TRBJ2-1, with 7 positions matching TRBD2. This CDR3 region has 13 residues. CDR1 and CDR2 (germline): KGHDR, SFDVKD. J was trimmed by 8 bases and V by 5 bases; bases with no gene match: 5. CDR3 sequence (DNA): TGTGCCACCAGTGTGGGGGGAGGGTATGAGCAGTTCTTC. Translated, it gives CATSVGGGYEQFF.

The chain couples TRBV5-6 to TRBJ1-4; 8 positions match TRBD1. The length of the CDR3 is 15 residues. The germline V gene encodes CDR1 SGHDT and CDR2 YYEEEE. J lost 7 bases, V lost 1 base, and 6 bases had no gene match. The CDR3 here is CASSLQGAQGEKLFF. The CDR3 bases are TGTGCCAGCAGCTTGCAGGGGGCGCAGGGTGAAAAACTGTTTTTT.

This clone appeared a single time. The chain links TRBV3-1 (or the pseudogene TRBV3-2) to TRBJ2-7, with no clear D. There are 14 residues in the CDR3. With 0 bases removed from V and 2 bases from J, the gap between germline ends came to 8 bases. In germline, CDR1 is LGHDT, CDR2 YNNKEL (reference sequence). The CDR3 DNA reads as TGTGCCAGCAGCCAAGAAATCATTCCCTACGAGCAGTACTTC. It codes for CASSQEIIPYEQYF.

This rearrangement joins TRBV6-6 to TRBJ2-7; 9 bases are a match to TRBD1. V dropped 2 bases and J dropped 6; count of bases not matched to a gene: 2. The V gene's germline CDR1 is MNHNY and CDR2 SVGAGI (reference sequence). The CDR3 consists of 13 residues. The CDR3 bases are TGTGCCAGCAGTTACCCGACAGGGGGCGAGCAGTACGTC. Its protein is CASSYPTGGEQYV.